This section outlines one TCR beta chain sequence together with its context. What it binds is unknown. Primers for the PCR totalled 60 Vbeta and 13 Jbeta. Produced via immunoSEQ multiplex PCR; TCRdb's table is partial and in-frame only. The sample carries roughly 43,000 clones, around 65% recorded once. The data derive from a study of cytomegalovirus exposure and HLA in healthy donors. For this donor, CMV serostatus was not recorded. Study-wide points: It was in a later analysis that TCR association rates were seen to vary by HLA locus, highest for DRB1 and lowest for HLA-C. Later analysis demonstrated an association between a missense DCLRE1C variant and TCR beta V- and J-gene trimming. Immune exposure information comprised only CMV serostatus.

Sequenced sample: PBMCs. The receptor's source is a human donor in good health.

CDR3 nucleotides: TGTGCCAGCAGACTGACAGGGGGTAGTTTTTCGAACACCTTC. Amino acid sequence: CASRLTGGSFSNTF. The chain combines TRBV6-6 with TRBJ1-2, with 9 bases fitting TRBD1. This CDR3 has 14 amino acids. Germline CDR1 MNHNY, CDR2 SVGAGI (reference sequence). With V trimmed by 6 bases and J by 12 bases, 14 bases remained unmatched.